The source of this TCR beta chain is a study of T-cell memory formation after mild COVID-19. Study-wide results and limits: Shrinking CD4+ clones resided mostly in CM and EM, and CD8+ ones in EMRA. Some clones that responded turned up in pre-infection memory, which suggests that cross-reactive memory joined in.

Each CDR3 protein is one row after TCRdb ran MiXCR on the 5' RACE reads. The sample lists approximately 430,000 distinct CDR3 sequences, 20% to 25% seen once, with about 12% in the top ten. Germline V gene lookup returns CDR1 LGHNA and CDR2 YSLEER. CDR3 size: 16 residues. V shed 4 bases, J shed 3 bases, and the junction held 8 bases outside the gene matches. This clonotype has only a few counts. Its matching antigen is unknown. The sequenced sample was PBMCs or a T cell subset sorted from them (not recorded which). The receptor's source is an adult woman who had mild COVID-19 (a few samples of this study predate the infection). Cell type and time point are not known. The chain has TRBV4-3 and TRBJ1-2; TRBD1 matches 10 bases. The CDR3 DNA reads TGCGCCAGCAGCCGGACAGGGGGTGAGAGGGACTATGGCTACACCTTC. Amino acids: CASSRTGGERDYGYTF.